The T cell receptor (beta chain) described here comes from a study of Tregs in tolerant kidney transplant recipients (dated by TCRdb to the late 2010s). Context from the whole study: The study applied TCRbeta sequencing to find donor-specific regulatory T cells before combined kidney and bone marrow transplantation and then followed those same cells after transplant.

The CDR3 goes from the cysteine to the phenylalanine over 16 residues. The entry retains the CDR3 DNA only, 48 bases that are in frame from base 1. V trim: 3 bases; J trim: 2 bases; unmatched bases: 6. CDR1 and CDR2, per the germline V gene (reference sequence), are LNHDA and SQIVND. Taken with the paper, the label for time point translates to: 6 months after combined kidney and bone marrow transplant. Transplants used related donors with nonmyeloablative bone marrow transplantation; mixed chimerism was transient in the human trials. Unstimulated Tregs (CD4+CD25+CD127-), CD4+ non-Tregs (CD4+CD25-), CD4 and CD8 cells were FACS-sorted from thawed PBMCs. Patients were several combined kidney and bone marrow transplant recipients from the ITN036ST trial, and only these trial subjects had samples available. Healthy control blood was processed to PBMCs with a Ficoll density gradient and then cryopreserved, whereas patient PBMCs were collected both before and after transplant.

As regards this clone: Its recognized antigen is unknown. Base qualities are missing; no much larger clone stands one base away.

Findings and caveats that apply to the study as a whole: Because the study included only a small number of patients, the results must be confirmed in larger populations and under other immunosuppression protocols. The most biologically relevant and donor-specific TCRbeta repertoire appeared to be identified by expanding Tregs with activated donor B cells. For some patients the PCR primers changed over time, which made it impossible to compare the samples from those patients at the nucleotide level. Donor-specific Treg expansion exceeded global Treg expansion in tolerant patients, suggesting antigen-driven rather than nonspecific expansion. Biological reproducibility was not examined directly, but technical replication error appeared to be minimal.

For TCRbeta CDR3 sequencing, genomic DNA from the sorted cells was extracted using the QIAGEN DNeasy Blood and Tissue Kit. High-throughput TCRbeta CDR3 sequencing, including PCR amplification with bias correction and internal controls, was performed commercially through immunoSEQ. The original methods were these. Unique productive TCRbeta sequences were defined by CDR3 nucleotide sequence where primers matched, otherwise by CDR3 amino acid sequence with Vbeta and Jbeta genes. As a correction for sorting error, sequences shared between sorted populations at a frequency ratio of 2:1 or less were discarded, and the remaining shared sequences were assigned to the higher population. Donor-reactive sequences were defined as at least 5-fold expanded in CFSE-low cells versus unstimulated cells, with frequency of at least 0.01% in CFSE-low cells. Jensen-Shannon divergence, calculated on the top 100 TCRbeta sequences ranked by frequency, was used to quantify repertoire divergence. For samples with multiple sequencing runs, sorting error was corrected in each run separately before the runs were combined. As stored in TCRdb, this immuneACCESS dataset retains in-frame rearrangements with V and J assigned. A fraction of the clones does not appear; measured against another copy, unresolved V genes explain less than half of the discrepancy, and the remainder lacks a known reason. D and trimming come from the DNA, and the V and J calls and clone size come from that table. Present in this sample are tens of thousands of clones, around 87% of which were seen just once. In total, the top ten clones hold 3.5% to 4% of the sample.

This receptor was taken from a human patient who received a combined kidney and bone marrow transplant. Some T cells seen after a transplant may have their origin in the graft donor. The material sequenced was CD4+ T cells from blood (PBMCs), taken 6 months after the transplant. The chain employs TRBV19 and TRBJ2-3; 9 middle bases align to TRBD2. For the CDR3, the sequence is CASSIWLAGITDTQYF. The bases are TGTGCCAGTAGTATCTGGCTAGCGGGGATCACAGATACGCAGTATTTT. The CDR3 plus the reference TRBV19 and TRBJ2-3 genes for the other parts give the full variable domain: DGGITQSPKYLFRKEGQNVTLSCEQNLNHDAMYWYRQDPGQGLRLIYYSQIVNDFQKGDIAEGYSVSREKKESFPLTVTSAQKNPTAFYLCASSIWLAGITDTQYFGPGTRLTVL.